Below are 22 T cell receptor beta chains sequenced from a single sample in a study of regulatory T cells in long-lasting Graves disease (dated by TCRdb to the early 2020s). Library generation was performed with multiplex PCR. Sequencing was performed on an Illumina HiSeq 4000. TCR beta libraries were built with iRepertoire HTBI primers and Arm-PCR amplification of CDR3 regions. Starting from the raw public reads, TCRdb applied fastp trimming at Q25, assembled clones with MiXCR and retained in-frame beta chains. Each record represents a unique CDR3 protein, reported with the most common genes and DNA among its rows. Within this sample are roughly 560,000 distinct CDR3 sequences, with around 13% of them counted one time only. The ten largest clones capture roughly 8.9% of the sample. The label giving this sample's time point can be read as: newly diagnosed GD, antithyroid drugs for less than 3 months. For both TCR sequencing and RNA sequencing, RNA was extracted from PBMCs in TRIzol.

This same sample was also taken into another study, of T cells in Graves' hyperthyroidism and ophthalmopathy.

The sample consisted of peripheral blood mononuclear cells (PBMCs), taken at new diagnosis, from a patient treated with antithyroid drugs. The receptors here all came from a woman aged 25 to 39 with Graves disease. Donor details come from another sample of the same person, matched by shared clones.

There are a few counts of this clonotype. This may be a read error: a much more frequent sequence differs by one nucleotide. This chain joins TRBV15 and TRBJ1-3, with 8 bases aligning to TRBD1. CDR3 size: 17 residues. Germline values: CDR1 LNHNV, CDR2 YYDKDF (reference sequence). With 4 bases clipped from V and 0 bases from J, the junction kept 8 bases outside the gene matches. The CDR3 DNA reads TGTGCCACCAGCATAGGGGGACAGGCTAACTCTGGAAACACCATATATTTT. Amino acids: CATSIGGQANSGNTIYF.

This clonotype was detected only a few times. The rearrangement joins TRBV13 to TRBJ1-2, with 10 bases identical to TRBD1. Trimming at V came to 4 bases and at J to 7 bases, leaving 3 bases not matched to a gene. CDR3 length: 13 residues. Looked up from germline, CDR1 is PRHDT and CDR2 is FYEKMQ (reference sequence). The CDR3 loop is CASSYGTGAGYTF. The DNA of the CDR3 is TGTGCCAGCAGCTATGGGACAGGGGCTGGCTACACCTTC.

The rearrangement links TRBV2 to TRBJ2-6; 9 positions agree with TRBD1. The CDR3 contains 19 residues. The germline V gene encodes CDR1 SNHLY and CDR2 FYNNEI. V lost 5 bases, J lost 0 bases, and 11 bases stayed unmatched. CDR3 region: CASSSGQGNSNSGANVLTF. The CDR3 nucleotides read TGTGCCAGCAGTTCGGGACAGGGCAACTCTAACTCTGGGGCCAACGTCCTGACTTTC.

This clonotype occurred many times. The J gene is TRBJ2-5, the V gene TRBV11-3; D is unclear. Germline V CDR1 and CDR2: SGHNT, YENEEA. This CDR3 contains 13 residues. Trimming removed 0 bases at V and 5 bases at J, with 7 bases between. The CDR3 protein is CASSLDWTETQYF. CDR3 DNA: TGTGCCAGCAGCTTAGATTGGACGGAGACCCAGTACTTC.

The rearrangement links TRBV15 to TRBJ1-2; D is uncertain. The CDR3 has 14 residues. Trimming took off 0 bases at V and 2 bases at J, with 7 bases between the two ends. CDR1 is LNHNV, CDR2 YYDKDF, per germline (reference sequence). The CDR3 protein is CATSRDQQNYGYTF. CDR3 DNA sequence: TGTGCCACCAGCAGAGATCAGCAGAACTATGGCTACACCTTC.

This clonotype showed up just a few times. The J gene is TRBJ2-1, the V gene TRBV4-1; TRBD1 aligns across 9 bases. This CDR3 spans 15 amino acids. Looked up from germline, CDR1 is MGHRA and CDR2 is YSYEKL. V shed 1 base and J 4 bases; nucleotides not matched to a gene: 2. CDR3 residues: CASSQGGQGYNEQFF. For the CDR3, the DNA is TGCGCCAGCAGCCAAGGGGGACAGGGATACAATGAGCAGTTCTTC.

This clonotype was found many times. The V gene is TRBV28, the J gene TRBJ2-7; maybe TRBD2 (6 bases). This CDR3 has 15 residues. The germline gives CDR1 MDHEN, CDR2 SYDVKM. Trimming stripped 7 bases from V and 0 bases from J, with 16 bases between. CDR3 DNA: TGTGCCAGCATGCCGGGAGCCCGTAGCTCCTACGAGCAGTACTTC. This translates into CASMPGARSSYEQYF.

The sample holds many counts of this clonotype. The V and J genes are TRBV5-1 and TRBJ2-7, with TRBD1 as a possible D gene (7 bases). The germline V and J ends were trimmed by 5 bases and 4 bases, with 19 bases remaining between them. Looked up from germline, CDR1 is SGHRS and CDR2 is YFSETQ. The CDR3 has 15 amino acids. The CDR3 coding sequence is TGCGCCAGCAGATCTGGACAGGCGGGACGATACGAGCAGTACTTC. Translation: CASRSGQAGRYEQYF.

This clonotype occurred a few times. The V call is TRBV3-1, the J call TRBJ2-1; 9 bases map to TRBD2. Germline CDR1 is LGHDT and CDR2 is YNNKEL (reference sequence). The V segment lost 7 bases and the J segment 8 bases; nucleotides outside the gene matches: 9. The CDR3 length is 14 residues. CDR3 sequence: CASTRRGGLDEQFF. In nucleotides, the CDR3 is TGTGCCAGCACCCGGCGGGGGGGGTTGGATGAGCAGTTCTTC.

In its sample, this clonotype was seen many times. The chain joins TRBV6-1 to TRBJ2-7; D is uncertain. V was trimmed by 6 bases and J by 5 bases, leaving 8 bases between them. Germline CDR1 and CDR2: MNHNS and SASEGT. The CDR3 has 11 residues. This CDR3 reads CASSTPNEQYF. CDR3 nucleotides: TGTGCCAGCAGCACGCCGAACGAGCAGTACTTC.

The rearrangement uses TRBV3-1 and TRBJ2-7, with TRBD2 identical over 11 bases. The J segment lost 5 bases and the V segment lost 5 bases, leaving 5 bases of the junction unmatched. This CDR3 has 14 amino acids. Germline CDR1 and CDR2: LGHDT and YNNKEL (reference sequence). The chain's CDR3 is CASSLGTSGHEQYF. The CDR3 DNA reads as TGTGCCAGCAGCTTAGGGACTAGCGGACACGAGCAGTACTTC.

This clonotype has ten or more counts. The chain has TRBV29-1 and TRBJ2-7; 10 nucleotides match TRBD1. Germline V CDR1 and CDR2: SQVTM, ANQGSEA. This CDR3 region has 15 residues. Trimming took 1 base from V and 4 from J; bases not matched to a gene: 7. The CDR3 protein is CSVEGATGGMYEQYF. CDR3 DNA: TGCAGCGTTGAAGGCGCGACAGGGGGCATGTACGAGCAGTACTTC.

This clonotype was picked up many times. The chain employs TRBV11-2 and TRBJ1-2; 9 bases match TRBD1. Germline assignment: CDR1 SGHAT and CDR2 FQNNGV. The CDR3 sequence is 18 residues long. Germline trimming cut 1 base from V and 8 bases from J; bases unmatched to any gene: 17. The CDR3 loop reads CASSLVPVATGGVGGYTF. The CDR3 DNA follows: TGTGCCAGCAGCTTAGTGCCGGTGGCTACAGGGGGCGTCGGCGGCTACACCTTC.

The rearrangement uses TRBV19 and TRBJ1-5; the D is unclear. Germline V gives CDR1 LNHDA, CDR2 SQIVND (reference sequence). V lost 6 bases to trimming and J lost 2 bases, with 11 bases between them. The CDR3 sequence is 14 residues long. The CDR3 loop reads CASSDPRGNQPQHF. In DNA form, the CDR3 reads TGTGCCAGTAGCGACCCTAGGGGCAATCAGCCCCAGCATTTT.

This clonotype was recorded a few times. The chain is built from TRBV13 and TRBJ1-1; D is possibly TRBD1 (5 bases). From germline, CDR1 is PRHDT and CDR2 FYEKMQ (reference sequence). The CDR3 sequence is 14 residues long. The ends were cut back, 4 bases at V and 6 bases at J, with 15 bases in the middle. The CDR3 nucleotides read TGTGCCAGCAGCTACCTCGGGGGGGGGTCTGAAGCTTTCTTT. It translates to CASSYLGGGSEAFF.

About this clonotype itself: Given a much more abundant clone one base away, this may be a read error. The rearrangement links TRBV6-5 to TRBJ2-5; 9 bases fit TRBD2. CDR1 and CDR2 (germline): MNHEY, SVGAGI. J was trimmed by 2 bases and V by 0 bases; bases with no gene match: 7. The CDR3 spans 17 residues. CDR3 amino acids: CASSYSLPAGGQETQYF. The CDR3 bases are TGTGCCAGCAGTTACTCGTTACCAGCGGGAGGACAAGAGACCCAGTACTTC.

This clonotype showed up just a few times. This chain links TRBV18 with TRBJ1-5; 10 bases align to TRBD1. Trimming removed 0 bases from V and 0 bases from J; junction bases left unmatched: 5. Germline V gene sequence: CDR1 KGHSH, CDR2 LQKENI. The CDR3 extends over 18 amino acids. The CDR3 DNA is TGTGCCAGCTCACCACCGGGACAGGGGACGCTTAGCAATCAGCCCCAGCATTTT. As protein: CASSPPGQGTLSNQPQHF.

Concerning this clonotype itself: This likely stems from a read error, as it lies one base from a far larger clone. The chain is built from TRBV2 and TRBJ2-3; D uncertain. The DNA end favors TRBJ2-1, so the J call may be wrong. The CDR3 is made up of 15 amino acids. CDR1 and CDR2 from the germline V gene are SNHLY and FYNNEI. CDR3 in DNA: TGTGCCAGCAGTGACTACGCCGGACCCCCCTACGAGCAGTTCTTC. It yields the protein CASSDYAGPPYEQFF.

This clonotype showed up many times. The chain employs TRBV25-1 and TRBJ2-5; 12 nucleotides agree with TRBD2. Germline V gives CDR1 MGHDK, CDR2 SYGVNS. The junction had 7 bases not matched to a gene; V was cut back by 3 bases and J by 5 bases. This CDR3 region has 16 residues. The DNA of the CDR3 is TGTGCCAGCAGTGAGGCGACTAGCGGGAGATTGGAGACCCAGTACTTC. It codes for CASSEATSGRLETQYF.

The sample holds many counts of this clonotype. The chain joins TRBV10-3 to TRBJ2-7; D call uncertain. The germline gives CDR1 ENHRY, CDR2 SYGVKD. V lost 6 bases, J lost 4 bases, and 13 bases lay in between. This CDR3 has 13 residues. The CDR3 spells CAIRLNQRYEQYF. DNA of the CDR3: TGTGCCATCAGGTTGAACCAAAGGTACGAGCAGTACTTC.

Ten or more counts support this clonotype. The rearrangement uses TRBV19 and TRBJ2-7; the D is unclear. CDR1 is LNHDA and CDR2 is SQIVND in the germline V gene (reference sequence). The V end was cut by 0 bases, the J end by 5 bases, with 11 bases between. The CDR3 sequence is 14 residues long. The CDR3 is CASSIDGGMNEQYF. CDR3 coding DNA: TGTGCCAGTAGTATAGATGGTGGTATGAACGAGCAGTACTTC. Full variable domain (outside the CDR3, taken from reference TRBV19 and TRBJ2-7): DGGITQSPKYLFRKEGQNVTLSCEQNLNHDAMYWYRQDPGQGLRLIYYSQIVNDFQKGDIAEGYSVSREKKESFPLTVTSAQKNPTAFYLCASSIDGGMNEQYFGPGTRLTVT.

This clonotype was counted at least ten times. The chain employs TRBV11-2 and TRBJ2-5; 7 bases map to TRBD1. Trimming at V came to 3 bases and at J to 2 bases, leaving 6 bases not matched to a gene. CDR1 is SGHAT and CDR2 is FQNNGV in the germline V gene. The CDR3 loop spans 15 amino acids. CDR3: CASSFGTARQETQYF. The DNA for the CDR3 is TGTGCCAGCAGCTTCGGGACAGCGAGGCAAGAGACCCAGTACTTC.